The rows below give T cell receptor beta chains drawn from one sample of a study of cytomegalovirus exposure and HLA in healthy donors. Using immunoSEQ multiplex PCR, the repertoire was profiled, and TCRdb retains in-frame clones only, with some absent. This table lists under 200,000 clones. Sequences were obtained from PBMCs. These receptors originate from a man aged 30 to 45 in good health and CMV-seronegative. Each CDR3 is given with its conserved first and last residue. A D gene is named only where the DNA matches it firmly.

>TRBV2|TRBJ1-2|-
TGTGCCAGCAGAGGAGGGGGAGGGGGCTATGGCTACACCTTC
CASRGGGGGYGYTF
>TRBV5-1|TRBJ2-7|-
TGCGCCAGCAGCTGGAGCTACTTGAATAAGACCTACGAGCAGTACTTC
CASSWSYLNKTYEQYF
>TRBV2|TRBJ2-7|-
TGTGCCAGCAGTGGGCAGGGGACCTACGAGCAGTACTTC
CASSGQGTYEQYF
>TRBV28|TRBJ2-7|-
TGTGCCAGCAGAGAAGGGAGCTACGAGCAGTACTTC
CASREGSYEQYF
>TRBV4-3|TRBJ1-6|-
TGCGCCAGCAGCCAAGAATGGGGGCCTGATAATTCACCCCTCCACTTT
CASSQEWGPDNSPLHF
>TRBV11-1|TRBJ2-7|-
TGTGCCAGCAGCTCACCCCTAACCTACGAGCAGTACTTC
CASSSPLTYEQYF
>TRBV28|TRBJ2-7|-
TGTGCCAGCACCCTCGTCCCGGGATTCTCCTACGAGCAGTACTTC
CASTLVPGFSYEQYF
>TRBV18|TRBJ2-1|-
TGTGCCAGCTCACCTCAGCGGGTAGTTCATGAGCAGTTCTTC
CASSPQRVVHEQFF
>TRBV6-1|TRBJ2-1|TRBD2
TGTGCCAGCAGTGGAGGACTAGCGGGAGTCAATGAGCAGTTCTTC
CASSGGLAGVNEQFF
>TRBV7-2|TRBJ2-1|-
TGTGCCAGCAGCCCTACGGGGGAAACCTACAATGAGCAGTTCTTC
CASSPTGETYNEQFF
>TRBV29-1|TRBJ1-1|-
TGCAGCGTTGAAAAGAGGAGAATAAGCACTGAAGCTTTCTTT
CSVEKRRISTEAFF
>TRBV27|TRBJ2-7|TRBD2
TGTGCCAGCAGTTCAGTGGGGGAGGGCTCCTACGAGCAGTACTTC
CASSSVGEGSYEQYF
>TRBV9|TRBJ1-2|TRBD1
TGTGCCAGCAGCGTGGGCTATTCCGCACAGGGGGCACGGGGCTACACCTTC
CASSVGYSAQGARGYTF
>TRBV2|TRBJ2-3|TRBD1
TGTGCCAGCAGGGGAACAGGGGGCGATACGCAGTATTTT
CASRGTGGDTQYF
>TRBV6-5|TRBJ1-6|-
TGTGCCAGCAGTTACTCGAATATGGGAGCCCTCCACTTT
CASSYSNMGALHF
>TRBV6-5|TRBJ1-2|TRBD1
TGTGCCAGCAGTTACTCGAGGACAGGCGGTGGCTACACCTTC
CASSYSRTGGGYTF
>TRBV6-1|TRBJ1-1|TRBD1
TGTGCCAGCAGGTGGGACAGGGGACAGAACACTGAAGCTTTCTTT
CASRWDRGQNTEAFF
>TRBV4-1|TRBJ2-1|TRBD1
TGCGCCAGCAGCCACCGGGACAGGCGGACCTACAATGAGCAGTTCTTC
CASSHRDRRTYNEQFF
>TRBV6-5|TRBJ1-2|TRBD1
TGTGCCAGCAGTTACGGTCCCGGGACAGGGCCGACTGGCTACACCTTC
CASSYGPGTGPTGYTF